Shown below are 25 T cell receptor beta chains from a single sample sequenced in a study of blood T cell repertoires in COVID-19. Clones were read by immunoSEQ multiplex PCR, and TCRdb kept only the in-frame ones, dropping some. The sample yields about 280,000 clones, around nine tenths seen once. Sequenced input: peripheral blood. The receptors come from a woman between 25 and 40 years old with COVID-19, enrolled during active disease.

In this sample, this clone turned up a few times. The chain combines TRBV7-2 with TRBJ1-6, with D perhaps matching TRBD1 (5 bases). CDR1 and CDR2 from the germline V gene are SGHTA and FQGNSA. The V end lost 3 bases, the J end lost 7 bases, and 7 bases lay between the germline ends. There are 13 residues in the CDR3. CDR3 region: CASSFRENSPLHF. CDR3 bases: TGTGCCAGCAGCTTCAGGGAAAATTCACCCCTCCACTTT. The entire variable domain, with the rest obtained from reference TRBV7-2 and TRBJ1-6, is as follows: GAGVSQSPSNKVTEKGKDVELRCDPISGHTALYWYRQSLGQGLEFLIYFQGNSAPDKSGLPSDRFSAERTGGSVSTLTIQRTQQEDSAVYLCASSFRENSPLHFGNGTRLTVT.

The chain has TRBV7-9 and TRBJ2-7; TRBD1 aligns across 12 bases. After removal of 7 bases from V and 5 bases from J, the junction contained 12 bases not matched to a gene. Germline V lookup: CDR1 SEHNR, CDR2 FQNEAQ (reference sequence). There are 16 residues in the CDR3. For the CDR3, the DNA is TGTGCCAGCACCCATCCGGGACAGGGGGCGCAGGACGAGCAGTACTTC. Its translation: CASTHPGQGAQDEQYF.

The chain joins TRBV7-3 to TRBJ1-6, with TRBD1 as a possible D gene (5 bases). Trimming removed 5 bases at V and 6 bases at J, with 14 bases between. The germline V gene encodes CDR1 SGHTA and CDR2 FQGTGA. The CDR3 consists of 15 residues. The CDR3 nucleotides read TGTGCCAGCAGCCAGGGAGGGCTTGGTAATTCACCCCTCCACTTT. Its protein is CASSQGGLGNSPLHF.

V and J are TRBV6-2 or TRBV6-3 and TRBJ1-1, with 7 bases that match TRBD1. Germline CDR1 and CDR2: MNHEY and SVGEGT. The V gene end was trimmed by 4 bases and the J gene end by 10 bases; junction bases not matched to a gene: 9. The CDR3 consists of 13 residues. The CDR3 DNA reads as TGTGCCAGCAGTTTCACGACCGGGACAGTAGCTTTCTTT. This encodes CASSFTTGTVAFF.

This chain joins TRBV2 and TRBJ2-1; D possibly corresponds to TRBD1 (5 bases). Deletions cut 8 bases from V and 7 bases from J, with 15 bases between. The CDR3 is 13 residues long. The V gene's germline CDR1 is SNHLY and CDR2 FYNNEI. CDR3 nucleotides: TGTGCCAGCGGGGTGATTAAGGGGAATGAGCAGTTCTTC. Translated, it gives CASGVIKGNEQFF.

This clone was seen once. The chain carries TRBV9 and TRBJ1-2, with unresolved D. The V end lost 0 bases, the J end lost 2 bases, and 11 bases lay between the germline ends. Germline V gene lookup returns CDR1 SGDLS and CDR2 YYNGEE. CDR3 length: 15 residues. CDR3: CASSVASGGNYGYTF. The CDR3 DNA sequence: TGTGCCAGCAGCGTAGCTTCGGGAGGGAACTATGGCTACACCTTC. The whole variable domain, filled in from reference TRBV9 and TRBJ1-2, reads DSGVTQTPKHLITATGQRVTLRCSPRSGDLSVYWYQQSLDQGLQFLIQYYNGEERAKGNILERFSAQQFPDLHSELNLSSLELGDSALYFCASSVASGGNYGYTFGSGTRLTVV.

V and J are TRBV19 and TRBJ1-1; D unresolved. Trimming left V 4 bases short and J 3 bases short, with 9 bases between. Germline CDR1 is LNHDA and CDR2 is SQIVND (reference sequence). The CDR3 spans 13 residues. For the CDR3, the DNA is TGTGCCAGTAGTAGAGCTCGGGACACTGAAGCTTTCTTT. Amino acid sequence: CASSRARDTEAFF.

This chain uses TRBV7-2 with TRBJ2-4, with 16 bases lining up with TRBD2. Germline CDR1 SGHTA, CDR2 FQGNSA. The CDR3 sequence is 17 residues long. With 5 bases clipped from V and 9 bases from J, the junction kept 10 bases outside the gene matches. The CDR3 DNA reads as TGTGCCAGCAGCCAGGGACTAGCGGGAGGGGCCAAGGGCATTCAGTACTTC. Translation gives CASSQGLAGGAKGIQYF. Full variable domain (remainder filled in from reference TRBV7-2 and TRBJ2-4): GAGVSQSPSNKVTEKGKDVELRCDPISGHTALYWYRQSLGQGLEFLIYFQGNSAPDKSGLPSDRFSAERTGGSVSTLTIQRTQQEDSAVYLCASSQGLAGGAKGIQYFGAGTRLSVL.

The chain carries TRBV19 and TRBJ1-2; D is possibly TRBD1 (6 bases). CDR1 and CDR2 from the germline V gene are LNHDA and SQIVND (reference sequence). Trimming took off 7 bases at V and 8 bases at J, with 23 bases between the two ends. This CDR3 has 15 amino acids. CDR3 sequence (DNA): TGTGCCAGTAAAACAGGGACGATCGCCACGGGCGGCTACACCTTC. It translates to CASKTGTIATGGYTF. Drawing the rest from reference TRBV19 and TRBJ1-2, the complete variable domain is DGGITQSPKYLFRKEGQNVTLSCEQNLNHDAMYWYRQDPGQGLRLIYYSQIVNDFQKGDIAEGYSVSREKKESFPLTVTSAQKNPTAFYLCASKTGTIATGGYTFGSGTRLTVV.

V and J are TRBV9 and TRBJ1-1; D gene uncertain. V was trimmed by 2 bases and J by 0 bases, leaving 14 bases between them. The CDR3 has 16 amino acids. CDR1 is SGDLS and CDR2 is YYNGEE in the germline V gene. This chain's CDR3 is CASSVHPLGVNTEAFF. For the CDR3, the DNA is TGTGCCAGCAGCGTCCATCCATTGGGCGTGAACACTGAAGCTTTCTTT.

The genes are TRBV7-8 and TRBJ2-7, with D maybe TRBD2 (7 bases). The V end was cut by 5 bases, the J end by 5 bases, with 22 bases between. The CDR3 sequence is 16 residues long. Germline values: CDR1 SGHVS, CDR2 FQNEAQ. The CDR3: CASSPVRGEGVNEQYF. In nucleotides, the CDR3 is TGTGCCAGCAGCCCAGTAAGGGGGGAGGGGGTTAACGAGCAGTACTTC.

This chain connects TRBV5-5 to TRBJ1-5; maybe TRBD1 (5 bases). The CDR3 is 13 residues long. Germline-derived CDR1 and CDR2 are SGHKS and YYEKEE (reference sequence). Trimming shortened V by 4 bases and J by 6 bases, and 11 bases separated the two germline ends. This CDR3 is CASSNGQIQPQHF. The CDR3 region has the DNA TGTGCCAGCAGCAACGGACAAATTCAGCCCCAGCATTTT.

The chain is built from TRBV2 and TRBJ2-5; 10 nucleotides match TRBD2. Germline CDR1 is SNHLY and CDR2 is FYNNEI. The CDR3 runs to 14 residues. Trimming at V came to 4 bases and at J to 4 bases, leaving 3 bases not matched to a gene. The chain's CDR3 is CASSAPSGRETQYF. The CDR3 DNA reads as TGTGCCAGCAGTGCCCCTAGCGGGAGAGAGACCCAGTACTTC.

CDR3 in DNA: TGCGCCATCCGGAGGACTAGCGAGAGAAGCTCCTACAATGAGCAGTTCTTC. Encoded protein: CAIRRTSERSSYNEQFF. The gene calls are TRBV10-1 and TRBJ2-1, with 9 positions matching TRBD2. Germline-derived CDR1 and CDR2 are WNHNN and SYGVQD (reference sequence). This CDR3 comprises 17 residues. J was trimmed by 0 bases and V by 10 bases; bases with no gene match: 13.

The rearrangement uses TRBV28 and TRBJ1-1; a weak D match, TRBD1 (5 bases). Deletions cut 5 bases from V and 4 bases from J, with 20 bases between. The germline CDR1 and CDR2 sequences are MDHEN and SYDVKM. The CDR3 loop spans 16 amino acids. The CDR3 spells CASSSHRTGGSTEAFF. DNA for the CDR3: TGTGCCAGCAGTAGCCACCGGACGGGGGGGAGCACTGAAGCTTTCTTT. Variable domain in full (rest from reference TRBV28 and TRBJ1-1): DVKVTQSSRYLVKRTGEKVFLECVQDMDHENMFWYRQDPGLGLRLIYFSYDVKMKEKGDIPEGYSVSREKKERFSLILESASTNQTSMYLCASSSHRTGGSTEAFFGQGTRLTVV.

The V gene is TRBV5-4, the J gene TRBJ2-2; 8 bases are shared with TRBD2. With V trimmed by 4 bases and J by 7 bases, 9 bases remained unmatched. There are 15 residues in the CDR3. The V gene's germline CDR1 is SGHNT and CDR2 YYREEE (reference sequence). CDR3 in amino acids: CASSERTSPHGELFF. CDR3 DNA sequence: TGTGCCAGCAGCGAACGGACTAGCCCGCACGGGGAGCTGTTTTTT.

The chain couples TRBV24-1 to TRBJ2-2; 7 nucleotides line up with TRBD2. Germline V gene data show CDR1 as KGHDR and CDR2 as SFDVKD. The CDR3 is made up of 14 amino acids. Unmatched junction bases numbered 5, after V lost 8 bases and J lost 3 bases. CDR3 loop: CATTASGYTGELFF. The CDR3 region has the DNA TGTGCCACCACCGCTAGCGGATACACCGGGGAGCTGTTTTTT.

The chain has TRBV30 and TRBJ2-7; 10 bases map to TRBD1. Germline lookup yields CDR1 GTSNPN and CDR2 SVGIG (reference sequence). The CDR3 extends over 15 amino acids. After removal of 4 bases from V and 6 bases from J, the junction contained 12 bases not matched to a gene. CDR3 residues: CAWTTGTGAFSEQYF. The DNA of the CDR3 is TGTGCCTGGACCACCGGGACAGGGGCCTTCTCCGAGCAGTACTTC.

V gene TRBV7-8 combines with J gene TRBJ2-7, with TRBD2 matching over 9 bases. This CDR3 spans 14 amino acids. CDR1 is SGHVS, CDR2 FQNEAQ, per germline. The V and J ends lost 5 bases and 6 bases, in that order; junction bases with no gene match: 8. In nucleotides, the CDR3 is TGTGCCAGCAGCCTCCTAGCGGGACGAAGCGAGCAGTACTTC. This sequence encodes CASSLLAGRSEQYF.

The J gene is TRBJ2-3, the V gene TRBV7-3; 7 nucleotides agree with TRBD1. The V gene's germline CDR1 is SGHTA and CDR2 FQGTGA. V lost 5 bases, J lost 2 bases, and 7 bases stayed unmatched. This CDR3 region has 15 residues. The CDR3, as DNA: TGTGCCAGCAGCGGAACCGGGACAGACACAGATACGCAGTATTTT. Its protein product is CASSGTGTDTDTQYF.

The V and J genes are TRBV4-2 and TRBJ2-7; 11 nucleotides line up with TRBD1. The length of the CDR3 is 14 residues. V shed 1 base and J 6 bases; nucleotides not matched to a gene: 2. Germline assignment: CDR1 LGHNA and CDR2 YNFKEQ. The CDR3 DNA reads as TGTGCCAGCAGCCAAGGCGGACAGGGGGCCGAGCAGTACTTC. This translates into CASSQGGQGAEQYF.

The chain employs TRBV2 and TRBJ2-5; 15 nucleotides align to TRBD2. This CDR3 is 15 amino acids long. CDR1 SNHLY and CDR2 FYNNEI come from the germline V gene. V trimming: 6 bases; J trimming: 5 bases; junction bases outside the gene matches: 4. The CDR3 nucleotides are TGTGCCAGCAGGCCGGGACTAGCGGGAGGTGAGACCCAGTACTTC. Protein sequence: CASRPGLAGGETQYF. Variable domain in full (rest from reference TRBV2 and TRBJ2-5): EPEVTQTPSHQVTQMGQEVILRCVPISNHLYFYWYRQILGQKVEFLVSFYNNEISEKSEIFDDQFSVERPDGSNFTLKIRSTKLEDSAMYFCASRPGLAGGETQYFGPGTRLLVL.

As regards this clone: One end of the junction is discordant with germline, which a read error may explain. The rearrangement joins TRBV7-3 to TRBJ2-1; 8 positions agree with TRBD2. The CDR3 is made up of 13 amino acids. From germline, CDR1 is SGHTA and CDR2 FQGTGA. The CDR3 is CASSLSQAGDRIF. CDR3 in DNA: TGTGCCAGCAGCTTAAGCCAAGCGGGAGATAGAATCTTC.

The V call is TRBV5-4, the J call TRBJ2-5, with 9 bases aligning to TRBD2. Germline CDR1 is SGHNT and CDR2 is YYREEE (reference sequence). Trimming removed 3 bases from V and 5 bases from J; junction bases left unmatched: 8. The CDR3 runs to 15 residues. The CDR3 sequence: CASSSPAGGFETQYF. Written as DNA, the CDR3 is TGTGCCAGCAGCTCTCCGGCGGGAGGGTTTGAGACCCAGTACTTC.

The chain combines TRBV9 with TRBJ1-5; 11 nucleotides line up with TRBD1. This CDR3 region has 15 residues. Per germline, CDR1 SGDLS and CDR2 YYNGEE. J lost 7 bases, V lost 2 bases, and 5 bases had no gene match. The CDR3 DNA sequence: TGTGCCAGCAGCGTGGGACAGGGGGTTGGACAGCCCCAGCATTTT. Its protein is CASSVGQGVGQPQHF.